The rows below give T cell receptor beta chains drawn from one sample of a study of beta chain features in type 1 diabetes. Profiling relied on immunoSEQ multiplex PCR, and the TCRdb table lists in-frame clones only, not all of them. The sample records roughly 50,000 clones, around 45% being singletons. The sequencing sample was made of Tregs from blood. These receptors originate from a man aged 25 to 40 with type 1 diabetes. CDR3s include the opening cysteine and the closing phenylalanine or tryptophan. The D gene is left open where the match is weak. Rows give clone size only sometimes, using once, few, many, or a class for an expanded clone.

D gene,J gene,V gene,clone size,CDR3 protein,CDR3 DNA
NA,TRBJ2-2,TRBV4-1,NA,CASSQDSGRRTGELFF,TGCGCCAGCAGCCAAGATTCAGGGCGTCGGACCGGGGAGCTGTTTTTT
TRBD1,TRBJ2-7,TRBV6-5,few,CASRTDTGTGDEQYF,TGTGCCAGCAGGACGGATACCGGGACAGGCGACGAGCAGTACTTC
NA,TRBJ2-1,TRBV5-1,NA,CASSLGLGAYNEQFF,TGCGCCAGCAGCTTGGGACTAGGTGCCTACAATGAGCAGTTCTTC
TRBD2,TRBJ2-1,TRBV18,NA,CASSPLAGGAVLEQFF,TGTGCCAGCTCACCTTTAGCGGGAGGGGCAGTACTTGAGCAGTTCTTC
NA,TRBJ2-7,TRBV4-3,few,CASSQDIGSEQYF,TGCGCCAGCAGCCAAGATATCGGGAGCGAGCAGTACTTC
TRBD2,TRBJ2-1,TRBV11-2,NA,CASSLSGRDLTMKQFF,TGTGCCAGCAGCTTAAGTGGGAGGGATCTAACAATGAAGCAGTTCTTC
NA,TRBJ2-2,TRBV5-1,NA,CASSLDPSGGNTGELFF,TGCGCCAGCAGCTTGGACCCCAGCGGAGGGAACACCGGGGAGCTGTTTTTT
TRBD1,TRBJ1-2,TRBV14,NA,CASTRTGGEGGYTF,TGTGCCAGCACCAGGACAGGGGGCGAAGGTGGCTACACCTTC
NA,TRBJ1-1,TRBV28,NA,CASILGGPGGTEAFF,TGTGCCAGCATCCTCGGCGGGCCGGGGGGGACTGAAGCTTTCTTT
NA,TRBJ1-5,TRBV11-2,few,CASSLDVWGHQHF,TGTGCCAGCAGCTTAGATGTGTGGGGCCACCAGCATTTT
NA,TRBJ2-1,TRBV5-1,once,CASSASPPGTGSYNEQFF,TGCGCCAGCAGCGCCTCCCCCCCGGGGACTGGCTCCTACAATGAGCAGTTCTTC
TRBD1,TRBJ2-5,TRBV7-9,NA,CASRGQGRETQYF,TGTGCCAGCAGGGGACAGGGGAGAGAGACCCAGTACTTC
NA,TRBJ2-3,TRBV7-2,NA,CASSPDGEQRYTQYF,TGTGCCAGCAGCCCAGACGGCGAGCAGCGCTATACGCAGTATTTT
NA,TRBJ2-7,TRBV19,NA,CASSPSGQGSYEQYF,TGTGCCAGTAGTCCCTCTGGGCAGGGATCCTACGAGCAGTACTTC
TRBD2,TRBJ2-3,TRBV28,few,CASSGGTSGPLNTQYF,TGTGCCAGCAGCGGGGGGACTAGCGGTCCTCTGAATACGCAGTATTTT
TRBD1,TRBJ2-1,TRBV5-8,NA,CASGLRDRDGEQFF,TGTGCCAGTGGGTTGCGGGACAGGGACGGTGAGCAGTTCTTC
NA,TRBJ1-1,TRBV5-4,few,CASSVTARTEAFF,TGTGCCAGCAGTGTGACAGCGAGGACTGAAGCTTTCTTT